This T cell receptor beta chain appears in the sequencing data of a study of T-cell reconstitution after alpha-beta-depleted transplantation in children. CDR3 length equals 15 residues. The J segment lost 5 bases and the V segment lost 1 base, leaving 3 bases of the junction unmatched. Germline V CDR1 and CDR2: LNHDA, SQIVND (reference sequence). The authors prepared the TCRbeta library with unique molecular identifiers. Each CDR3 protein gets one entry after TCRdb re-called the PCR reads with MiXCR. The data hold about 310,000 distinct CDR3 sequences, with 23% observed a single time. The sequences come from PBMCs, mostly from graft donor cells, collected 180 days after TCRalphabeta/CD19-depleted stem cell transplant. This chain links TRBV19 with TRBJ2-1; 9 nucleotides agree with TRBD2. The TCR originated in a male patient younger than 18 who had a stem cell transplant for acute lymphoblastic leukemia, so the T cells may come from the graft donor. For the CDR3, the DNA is TGTGCCAGTAGTATAGTGGCTAGCGGGGACAATGAGCAGTTCTTC. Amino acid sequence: CASSIVASGDNEQFF.